This record covers a single T cell receptor beta chain. PCR primers comprised 60 Vbeta and 13 Jbeta primers. The data were produced by immunoSEQ multiplex PCR, yet TCRdb's version contains in-frame clones alone and is incomplete. This sample's table has 50,000 or so clones. Germline CDR1 reads SGHNT; CDR2 reads YENEEA. After removal of 7 bases from V and 5 bases from J, the junction contained 8 bases not matched to a gene. CDR3 length: 14 amino acids. The sample originates from a study of cytomegalovirus exposure and HLA in healthy donors. The chain carries TRBV11-3 and TRBJ2-5, with 9 bases identical to TRBD2. The receptor's source is a man in his fifties or sixties in good health and CMV-seropositive. Sequenced input: PBMCs. The CDR3 spells CASTTGTSIETQYF. DNA of the CDR3: TGTGCCAGCACCACCGGGACTAGCATTGAGACCCAGTACTTC.